Listed below are T cell receptor beta chains from one sample, sequenced in a study of cytomegalovirus exposure and HLA in healthy donors. Profiled with immunoSEQ multiplex PCR; TCRdb holds only in-frame clones, not every one. The sample lists 150,000 or so clones, around 87% seen once, with roughly 1.4% in the top ten. The sample consisted of PBMCs. These receptors were obtained from a woman aged 25 to 45 in good health and CMV-seronegative. Each CDR3 is given with its conserved first and last residue. A D gene is named only where the DNA matches it firmly. Rows may omit the clone size; those that give it use once, few, many or a size class.

j_call clone_size v_call d_call cdr3_aa cdr3_nt
TRBJ1-1 NA TRBV19 NA CASSIGPWANTEAFF TGTGCCAGTAGTATAGGCCCCTGGGCGAACACTGAAGCTTTCTTT
TRBJ1-4 NA TRBV5-1 NA CASSLGGSSLVVQEKLFF TGCGCCAGCAGCTTGGGAGGTAGTTCGCTAGTGGTACAAGAAAAACTGTTTTTT
TRBJ2-2 NA TRBV2 NA CASGSLGDTGELFF TGTGCCAGTGGGTCCCTCGGGGACACCGGGGAGCTGTTTTTT
TRBJ2-3 NA TRBV6-1 NA CASIVATSTDTQYF TGTGCCAGCATCGTAGCAACTAGCACAGATACGCAGTATTTT
TRBJ2-5 NA TRBV5-1 TRBD1 CASSRTDRGQETQYF TGCGCCAGCAGCAGAACCGACAGGGGACAGGAGACCCAGTACTTC
TRBJ1-1 NA TRBV15 NA CATSRDAPRINTEAFF TGTGCCACCAGCAGAGATGCTCCCAGGATTAACACTGAAGCTTTCTTT
TRBJ2-4 few TRBV5-6 NA CASRYLGGGDIQYF TGTGCCAGCAGATACCTTGGTGGCGGGGACATTCAGTACTTC
TRBJ2-3 NA TRBV5-1 NA CASSSSWGGITDTQYF TGCGCCAGCAGCTCCTCCTGGGGGGGCATCACAGATACGCAGTATTTT
TRBJ2-2 NA TRBV9 TRBD2 CASSQPRLARDTGELFF TGTGCCAGCAGCCAACCCCGACTAGCGCGTGACACCGGGGAGCTGTTTTTT
TRBJ1-2 NA TRBV9 TRBD1 CASTTGGNYGYTF TGTGCCAGCACCACAGGGGGGAACTATGGCTACACCTTC
TRBJ1-2 NA TRBV5-4 NA CASSLRAGGRGYTF TGTGCCAGCAGCTTACGGGCAGGAGGAAGAGGCTACACCTTC
TRBJ1-5 NA TRBV6-6 NA CASSSKHDQPQHF TGTGCCAGCAGTTCCAAACACGATCAGCCCCAGCATTTT
TRBJ2-7 NA TRBV6-6 TRBD1 CASSNPTGVNEQYF TGTGCCAGCAGTAACCCGACAGGGGTCAACGAGCAGTACTTC
TRBJ1-5 NA TRBV9 TRBD1 CASSPTGQANQPQHF TGTGCCAGCAGCCCTACTGGACAGGCAAATCAGCCCCAGCATTTT
TRBJ2-6 NA TRBV14 NA CASSQEAWTRTSGANVLTF TGTGCCAGCAGCCAAGAGGCCTGGACAAGGACCTCTGGGGCCAACGTCCTGACTTTC
TRBJ1-1 NA TRBV6-1 NA CASRESAEAFF TGTGCCAGCAGGGAGAGTGCTGAAGCTTTCTTT
TRBJ1-5 NA TRBV6-5 NA CASSYRGLNQPQHF TGTGCCAGCAGTTACCGCGGACTCAATCAGCCCCAGCATTTT
TRBJ2-7 NA TRBV2 NA CASSDLDSTPYEQYF TGTGCCAGCAGTGACCTTGACAGTACTCCCTACGAGCAGTACTTC
TRBJ2-7 few TRBV5-1 TRBD2 CASRTSGGAYEQYF TGCGCCAGCAGGACTAGCGGGGGGGCCTACGAGCAGTACTTC
TRBJ2-5 once TRBV11-2 TRBD2 CASSWTSGGQETQYF TGTGCCAGCAGCTGGACTAGCGGGGGGCAAGAGACCCAGTACTTC
TRBJ2-5 NA TRBV9 NA CASSPRWGGVFETQYF TGTGCCAGCAGCCCTCGATGGGGGGGCGTTTTCGAGACCCAGTACTTC
TRBJ1-1 NA TRBV4-1 TRBD1 CASSQPQGATEAFF TGCGCCAGCAGCCAACCACAGGGGGCCACTGAAGCTTTCTTT